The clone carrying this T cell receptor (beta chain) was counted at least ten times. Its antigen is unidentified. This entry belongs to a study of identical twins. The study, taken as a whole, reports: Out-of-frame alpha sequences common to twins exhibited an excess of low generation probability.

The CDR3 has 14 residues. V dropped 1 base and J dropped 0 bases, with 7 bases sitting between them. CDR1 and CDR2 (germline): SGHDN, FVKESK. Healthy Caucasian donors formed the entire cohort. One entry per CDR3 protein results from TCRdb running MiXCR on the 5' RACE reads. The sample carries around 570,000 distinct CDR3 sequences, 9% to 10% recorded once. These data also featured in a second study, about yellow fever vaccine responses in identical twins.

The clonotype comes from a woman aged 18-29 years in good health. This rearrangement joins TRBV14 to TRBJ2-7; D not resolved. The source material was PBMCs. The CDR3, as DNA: TGTGCCAGCAGCCAAGTAGCAGTCTCCTACGAGCAGTACTTC. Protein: CASSQVAVSYEQYF. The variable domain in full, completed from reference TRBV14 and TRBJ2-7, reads EAGVTQFPSHSVIEKGQTVTLRCDPISGHDNLYWYRRVMGKEIKFLLHFVKESKQDESGMPNNRFLAERTGGTYSTLKVQPAELEDSGVYFCASSQVAVSYEQYFGPGTRLTVT.